This T cell receptor (beta chain) was profiled in a study of blood T cell repertoires in COVID-19. Study as a whole: The United States, Italy and Spain were the sources of the acute and convalescent COVID-19 samples.

Profiling relied on immunoSEQ multiplex PCR, and the TCRdb table lists in-frame clones only, not all of them. The table has roughly 180,000 clones, about 80% seen once. The CDR3 length is 17 residues. V shed 3 bases, J shed 4 bases, and the junction held 12 bases outside the gene matches. Germline loops: CDR1 SGHNT, CDR2 YENEEA. The sequence was obtained from a woman aged 45 to 65 with active or convalescent COVID-19. The V and J genes are TRBV11-3 and TRBJ2-3, with 8 bases lining up with TRBD2. The specimen sequenced was peripheral blood. CDR3 sequence (DNA): TGTGCCAGCAGCTTCCCGCTAAAAGCGGGAGCAGCAGATACGCAGTATTTT. It yields the protein CASSFPLKAGAADTQYF.